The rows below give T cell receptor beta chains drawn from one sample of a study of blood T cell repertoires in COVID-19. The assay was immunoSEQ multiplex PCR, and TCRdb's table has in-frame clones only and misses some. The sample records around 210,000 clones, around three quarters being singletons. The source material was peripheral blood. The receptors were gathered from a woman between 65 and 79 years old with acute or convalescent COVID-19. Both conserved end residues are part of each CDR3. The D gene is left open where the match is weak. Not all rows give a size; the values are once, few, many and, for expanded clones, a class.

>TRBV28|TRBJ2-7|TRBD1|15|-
CASIAQGARSYEQYF
TGTGCCAGCATTGCACAGGGGGCACGCTCCTACGAGCAGTACTTC
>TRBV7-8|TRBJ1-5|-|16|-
CASSDGGRWGNQPQHF
TGTGCCAGCAGCGACGGGGGGCGTTGGGGCAATCAGCCCCAGCATTTT
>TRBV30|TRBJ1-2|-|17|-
CAWSSPRGTSANYGYTF
TGTGCCTGGAGTTCTCCAAGGGGGACCTCTGCTAACTATGGCTACACCTTC
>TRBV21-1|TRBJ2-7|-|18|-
CASSSTGGGLAGGYEQYF
TGTGCCAGCAGCTCAACGGGTGGGGGACTAGCGGGAGGATACGAGCAGTACTTC
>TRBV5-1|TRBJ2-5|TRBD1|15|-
CASSTSTGGGQTQYF
TGCGCCAGCAGCACCTCGACAGGGGGCGGTCAGACCCAGTACTTC
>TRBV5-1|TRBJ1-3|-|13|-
CASSLDGRNTIYF
TGCGCCAGCAGCTTGGATGGGCGTAACACCATATATTTT
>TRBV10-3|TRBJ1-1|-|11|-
CAISQNTEAFF
TGTGCCATCAGCCAAAACACTGAAGCTTTCTTT
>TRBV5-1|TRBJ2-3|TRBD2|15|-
CASSEGGPRTDTQYF
TGCGCCAGCAGCGAGGGAGGGCCAAGGACAGATACGCAGTATTTT
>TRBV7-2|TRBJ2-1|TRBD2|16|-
CASSTTSGPWDNEQFF
TGTGCCAGCAGCACAACTAGCGGCCCCTGGGACAATGAGCAGTTCTTC
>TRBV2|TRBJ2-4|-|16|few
CASSARTAEAKNIQYF
TGTGCCAGCAGTGCCCGGACAGCCGAAGCCAAAAACATTCAGTACTTC
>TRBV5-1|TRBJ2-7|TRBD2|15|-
CASSEQGLADYEQYF
TGCGCCAGCAGCGAACAGGGACTAGCGGACTACGAGCAGTACTTC
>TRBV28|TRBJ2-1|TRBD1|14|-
CASGDRVRIAEQFF
TGTGCCAGCGGCGACAGGGTCAGGATAGCTGAGCAGTTCTTC
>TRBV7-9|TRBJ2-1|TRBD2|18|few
CASSFSSGIVFSYNEQFF
TGTGCCAGCAGCTTTTCTAGCGGGATCGTCTTCTCCTACAATGAGCAGTTCTTC
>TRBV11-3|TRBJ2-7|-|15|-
CASSLYSSDSYEQYF
TGTGCCAGCAGCTTATATTCTAGCGACTCCTACGAGCAGTACTTC
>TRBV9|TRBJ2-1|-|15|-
CASSAFQRSYNEQFF
TGTGCCAGCAGCGCGTTCCAGCGCTCTTACAATGAGCAGTTCTTC
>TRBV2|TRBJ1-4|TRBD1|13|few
CASGTGRNEKLFF
TGTGCCTCCGGGACAGGGAGAAATGAAAAACTGTTTTTT
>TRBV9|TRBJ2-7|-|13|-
CASSVGGDYEQYF
TGTGCCAGCAGCGTAGGAGGAGATTACGAGCAGTACTTC
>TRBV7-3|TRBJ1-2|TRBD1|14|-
CASSRTGGNYGYTF
TGTGCCAGCAGCCGGACAGGGGGAAACTATGGCTACACCTTC
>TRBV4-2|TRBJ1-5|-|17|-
CASSQDPTGVANQPQHF
TGTGCCAGCAGCCAAGACCCGACAGGTGTCGCCAATCAGCCCCAGCATTTT
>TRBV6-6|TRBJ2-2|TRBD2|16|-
CATRDSSGINTGELFF
TGTGCCACCCGAGACTCTAGCGGCATAAACACCGGGGAGCTGTTTTTT
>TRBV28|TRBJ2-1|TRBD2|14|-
CASSLGEGYNEQFF
TGTGCCAGCAGTTTAGGGGAGGGCTACAATGAGCAGTTCTTC
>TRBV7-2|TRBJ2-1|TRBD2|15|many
CASSLGGLAQNEQFF
TGTGCCAGCAGCTTAGGGGGACTAGCGCAAAATGAGCAGTTCTTC
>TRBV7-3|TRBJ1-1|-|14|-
CASSSGSGNTEAFF
TGTGCCAGCAGCTCCGGGTCCGGGAACACTGAAGCTTTCTTT
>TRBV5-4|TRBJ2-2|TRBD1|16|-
CASSLGDRGPIGELFF
TGTGCCAGCAGCTTGGGAGACAGGGGGCCGATCGGGGAGCTGTTTTTT
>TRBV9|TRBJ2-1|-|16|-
CASSVGITTPYNEQFF
TGTGCCAGCAGCGTAGGGATTACGACTCCCTACAATGAGCAGTTCTTC
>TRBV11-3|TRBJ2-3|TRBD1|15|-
CASSFRQGGTDTQYF
TGTGCCAGCAGCTTTCGACAGGGCGGCACAGATACGCAGTATTTT
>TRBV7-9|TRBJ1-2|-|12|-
CASSSGGSSYTF
TGTGCCAGCAGCTCTGGCGGCTCCAGCTACACCTTC
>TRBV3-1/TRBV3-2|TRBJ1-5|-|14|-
CASSQARVNQPQHF
TGTGCCAGCAGCCAAGCGAGGGTTAATCAGCCCCAGCATTTT
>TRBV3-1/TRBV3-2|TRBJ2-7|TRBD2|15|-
CASSPGLGYSYEQYF
TGTGCCAGCAGCCCCGGACTAGGATACTCCTACGAGCAGTACTTC
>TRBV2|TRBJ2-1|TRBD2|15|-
CASSGLAVSYNEQFF
TGTGCCAGCAGTGGGCTAGCGGTGTCCTACAATGAGCAGTTCTTC
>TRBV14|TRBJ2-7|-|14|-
CASSRSGSSYEQYF
TGTGCCAGCAGCCGTAGCGGAAGCTCCTACGAGCAGTACTTC
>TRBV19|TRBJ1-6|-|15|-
CASSILQGNNSPLHF
TGTGCCAGTAGTATCCTACAGGGTAATAATTCACCCCTCCACTTT
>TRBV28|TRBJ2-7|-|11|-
CASSPNYEQYF
TGTGCCAGCAGTCCTAACTACGAGCAGTACTTC
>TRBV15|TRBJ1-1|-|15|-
CATSRDLITNTEAFF
TGTGCCACCAGCAGAGATCTAATCACGAACACTGAAGCTTTCTTT
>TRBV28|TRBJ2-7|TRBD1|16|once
CASSLLPGQENYEQYF
TGTGCCAGCAGTTTACTCCCGGGACAGGAAAACTACGAGCAGTACTTC
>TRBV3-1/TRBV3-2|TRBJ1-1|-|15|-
CASSQDGGHGTEAFF
TGTGCCAGCAGCCAAGACGGGGGGCATGGAACTGAAGCTTTCTTT
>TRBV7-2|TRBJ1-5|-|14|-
CASSLGQGNQPQHF
TGTGCCAGCAGCTTGGGGCAGGGCAATCAGCCCCAGCATTTT
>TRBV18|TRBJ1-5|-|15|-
CASSPGALSNQPQHF
TGTGCCAGCTCACCAGGGGCACTTAGCAATCAGCCCCAGCATTTT
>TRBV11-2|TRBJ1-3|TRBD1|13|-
CASSPSRGDTIYF
TGTGCCAGCAGCCCCTCCAGGGGGGACACCATATATTTT
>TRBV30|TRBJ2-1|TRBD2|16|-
CAWSSGLAVEGNEQFF
TGTGCCTGGAGTTCAGGACTAGCGGTGGAAGGGAATGAGCAGTTCTTC
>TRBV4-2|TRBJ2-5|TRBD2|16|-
CASSQGTSGTQETQYF
TGTGCCAGCAGCCAAGGGACTAGCGGAACCCAAGAGACCCAGTACTTC
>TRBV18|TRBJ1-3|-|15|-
CASSPRQDSGNTIYF
TGTGCCAGCTCACCCCGACAGGACTCTGGAAACACCATATATTTT
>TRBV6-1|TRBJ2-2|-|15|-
CASSERRSNTGELFF
TGTGCCAGCAGTGAAAGGCGGTCAAACACCGGGGAGCTGTTTTTT
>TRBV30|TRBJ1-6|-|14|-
CAWKASSYNSPLHF
TGTGCCTGGAAAGCGAGCTCCTATAATTCACCCCTCCACTTT
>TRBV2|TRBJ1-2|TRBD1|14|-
CASSTTGGFYGYTF
TGTGCCAGCAGTACCACAGGGGGCTTCTATGGCTACACCTTC
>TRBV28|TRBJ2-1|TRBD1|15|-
CASSLRGQGQNEQFF
TGTGCCAGCAGTTTGAGGGGACAGGGTCAAAATGAGCAGTTCTTC
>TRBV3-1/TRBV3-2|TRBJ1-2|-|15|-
CASSQPTGANYGYTF
TGTGCCAGCAGCCAACCGACAGGAGCTAACTATGGCTACACCTTC
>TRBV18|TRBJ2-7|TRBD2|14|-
CASSHGLGLYEQYF
TGTGCCAGCTCCCACGGACTAGGTCTCTACGAGCAGTACTTC
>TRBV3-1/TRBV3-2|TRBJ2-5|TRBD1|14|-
CASSLPNRGETQYF
TGTGCCAGCAGCCTACCAAACAGGGGTGAGACCCAGTACTTC
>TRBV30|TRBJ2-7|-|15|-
CAWSVLGQRTYEQYF
TGTGCCTGGAGTGTACTAGGACAGAGAACCTACGAGCAGTACTTC
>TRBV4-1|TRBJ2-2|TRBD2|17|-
CASSPGTSGLPTGELFF
TGCGCCAGCAGCCCTGGGACTAGCGGGCTCCCCACCGGGGAGCTGTTTTTT
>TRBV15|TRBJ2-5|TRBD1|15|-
CATSSHRGLGETQYF
TGTGCCACCAGCAGCCACAGGGGGCTTGGAGAGACCCAGTACTTC
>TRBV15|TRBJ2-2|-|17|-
CATSRDLWELSTGELFF
TGTGCCACCAGCAGAGATTTGTGGGAGCTGAGCACCGGGGAGCTGTTTTTT
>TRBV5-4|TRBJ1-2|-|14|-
CASSSGTSNYGYTF
TGTGCCAGCAGCTCCGGGACATCGAACTATGGCTACACCTTC